One sample yielded the 30 T cell receptor beta chains listed below, sequenced in a study of regulatory T cells in long-lasting Graves disease (dated by TCRdb to the early 2020s). The sample's time point label, in plain terms: newly diagnosed GD, antithyroid drugs for less than 3 months. RNA was extracted from PBMCs in TRIzol for both TCR sequencing and RNA sequencing. Receptors were amplified or captured by multiplex PCR. TCRdb names Illumina HiSeq 4000 as the instrument used. CDR3 regions were amplified by Arm-PCR with iRepertoire HTBI primers to construct TCR beta libraries. In TCRdb, the public reads were trimmed at Q25 with fastp and aligned with MiXCR, with productive beta chains retained. Rows are unified per CDR3 protein, each entry keeping the most common DNA and genes. The sample data list 500,000 or so distinct CDR3 sequences, and around 16% of these were observed just once. The ten largest make up 12% of the sample.

These data also formed part of another study, on T cells in Graves' hyperthyroidism and ophthalmopathy.

Sequenced here: peripheral blood mononuclear cells (PBMCs), sampled at new diagnosis, from a patient treated with antithyroid drugs. These receptors all come from a man aged 40-49 years with Graves disease. Donor details come from another sample of the same person, matched by shared clones.

There are many counts of this clonotype. Here the CDR3 reads CASKPGTEYYEQYF. The CDR3 DNA reads TGTGCCAGCAAGCCCGGGACAGAATACTACGAGCAGTACTTC. V is TRBV28 and J is TRBJ2-7; 7 bases line up with TRBD1. V lost 7 bases to trimming and J lost 3 bases; unmatched junction nucleotides: 9. The germline gives CDR1 MDHEN, CDR2 SYDVKM. The CDR3 spans 14 residues. Full variable domain (outside the CDR3, taken from reference TRBV28 and TRBJ2-7): DVKVTQSSRYLVKRTGEKVFLECVQDMDHENMFWYRQDPGLGLRLIYFSYDVKMKEKGDIPEGYSVSREKKERFSLILESASTNQTSMYLCASKPGTEYYEQYFGPGTRLTVT.

This clonotype was seen at least ten times. This sequence joins TRBV14 and TRBJ2-1, with TRBD2 as a possible D gene (5 bases). Germline V gives CDR1 SGHDN, CDR2 FVKESK. Trimming pared 6 bases from V and 7 bases from J, leaving 13 bases between. There are 13 residues in the CDR3. CDR3 residues: CASRLGLLNEQFF. CDR3 coding DNA: TGTGCCAGCAGACTAGGGTTGTTAAATGAGCAGTTCTTC.

V usage is TRBV20-1 and J usage is TRBJ2-3, with TRBD2 matching over 10 bases. J lost 0 bases, V lost 6 bases, and 6 bases had no gene match. The germline V gene has CDR1 DFQATT and CDR2 SNEGSKA (reference sequence). This CDR3 contains 15 residues. This CDR3 is CSAIAGGYSTDTQYF. The CDR3 DNA reads as TGCAGTGCCATAGCGGGAGGATATAGCACAGATACGCAGTATTTT.

This clonotype came up a few times. The chain is built from TRBV5-1 and TRBJ2-1; TRBD2 matches at 9 bases. The CDR3 sequence is 16 residues long. Germline CDR1 and CDR2: SGHRS and YFSETQ. V lost 0 bases to trimming and J lost 9 bases; unmatched junction nucleotides: 10. CDR3 amino acids: CASSLARGRAEREQFF. Here the CDR3 DNA reads TGCGCCAGCAGCTTGGCCCGCGGGAGGGCCGAGCGTGAGCAGTTCTTC.

This clonotype was counted many times. This chain connects TRBV2 to TRBJ2-7, with 8 bases lining up with TRBD2. Germline V gene lookup returns CDR1 SNHLY and CDR2 FYNNEI. V shed 5 bases and J 2 bases; nucleotides not matched to a gene: 8. The CDR3 length is 15 residues. CDR3 coding DNA: TGTGCCAGCAGTTTGCTAGCGGGCCGCACCTACGAGCAGTACTTC. It yields the protein CASSLLAGRTYEQYF.

This chain connects TRBV6-1 to TRBJ2-7; D possibly corresponds to TRBD2 (6 bases). This CDR3 is built from 14 residues. CDR1 is MNHNS, CDR2 SASEGT, per germline. V was shortened by 0 bases and J by 6 bases, with 12 bases between the two germline ends. CDR3 in amino acids: CASSEAGLPPEQYF. The CDR3 nucleotides are TGTGCCAGCAGTGAAGCCGGACTACCCCCCGAGCAGTACTTC.

There are many counts of this clonotype. The chain recombines TRBV5-6 with TRBJ1-2, with D maybe TRBD1 (5 bases). V was clipped by 6 bases and J by 0 bases, with 9 bases between them. The germline CDR1 and CDR2 sequences are SGHDT and YYEEEE. This CDR3 comprises 13 residues. CDR3 bases: TGTGCCAGCAAGGGGACGGCTAACTATGGCTACACCTTC. This sequence encodes CASKGTANYGYTF.

This chain connects TRBV20-1 to TRBJ2-3; D possibly corresponds to TRBD2 (5 bases). With 6 bases removed from V and 2 bases from J, the gap between germline ends came to 9 bases. Per germline, CDR1 DFQATT and CDR2 SNEGSKA (reference sequence). This CDR3 has 12 amino acids. CDR3 DNA: TGCAGTGCAGCGGTAATCACAGATACGCAGTATTTT. Residues: CSAAVITDTQYF.

This clonotype was seen a handful of times. One end of the junction is discordant with germline, which a read error may explain. This chain joins TRBV14 and TRBJ2-3; no definite D call. Germline CDR1 and CDR2: SGHDN and FVKESK. The CDR3 is 11 residues long. CDR3 in amino acids: CASNQVDTQYF. CDR3 sequence (DNA): TGTGCCAGCAACCAAGTAGATACGCAGTATTTT.

This clonotype was recorded many times. The chain carries TRBV7-2 and TRBJ2-5; TRBD1 aligns across 10 bases. The V gene end was trimmed by 3 bases and the J gene end by 5 bases; junction bases not matched to a gene: 3. The CDR3 sequence is 14 residues long. CDR1 and CDR2 from the germline V gene are SGHTA and FQGNSA. Here the CDR3 reads CASSFPDRGETQYF. The DNA of the CDR3 is TGTGCCAGCAGCTTTCCGGACAGGGGGGAGACCCAGTACTTC. Variable domain in full (rest from reference TRBV7-2 and TRBJ2-5): GAGVSQSPSNKVTEKGKDVELRCDPISGHTALYWYRQSLGQGLEFLIYFQGNSAPDKSGLPSDRFSAERTGGSVSTLTIQRTQQEDSAVYLCASSFPDRGETQYFGPGTRLLVL.

In this sample, this clonotype turned up a few times. CDR3 amino acids: CASSQGGGELFF. The CDR3 nucleotides are TGTGCCAGCAGCCAAGGCGGCGGGGAGCTGTTTTTT. The rearrangement links TRBV3-1 to TRBJ2-2, with D uncertain. Germline CDR1 and CDR2: LGHDT and YNNKEL (reference sequence). This CDR3 comprises 12 residues. Trimming shortened V by 1 base and J by 7 bases, and 4 bases separated the two germline ends. Full variable domain (missing parts from reference TRBV3-1 and TRBJ2-2): DTAVSQTPKYLVTQMGNDKSIKCEQNLGHDTMYWYKQDSKKFLKIMFSYNNKELIINETVPNRFSPKSPDKAHLNLHINSLELGDSAVYFCASSQGGGELFFGEGSRLTVL.

This clonotype has a count of ten or more. V gene TRBV6-1 combines with J gene TRBJ2-7; D may be TRBD2 (5 bases). The V end lost 4 bases, the J end lost 0 bases, and 13 bases lay between the germline ends. Germline V gene lookup returns CDR1 MNHNS and CDR2 SASEGT. The CDR3 covers 15 residues. The DNA for the CDR3 is TGTGCCAGCAGTGCCCTAGCTGGGAGCTCCTACGAGCAGTACTTC. Translating it yields CASSALAGSSYEQYF.

This clonotype was picked up many times. The V gene is TRBV28, the J gene TRBJ1-5; D unresolved. The V end lost 8 bases, the J end lost 4 bases, and 12 bases lay between the germline ends. The CDR3 has 13 amino acids. CDR1 is MDHEN and CDR2 is SYDVKM in the germline V gene. Here the CDR3 DNA reads TGTGCCAGCTCACCAGGCAGAAATCAGCCCCAGCATTTT. Its protein product is CASSPGRNQPQHF.

This clonotype was counted many times. The chain employs TRBV2 and TRBJ2-7; D ambiguous. This CDR3 comprises 13 residues. Trimming left V 1 base short and J 4 bases short, with 8 bases between. The germline V gene has CDR1 SNHLY and CDR2 FYNNEI. The CDR3: CASSEVGRYEQYF. The CDR3 DNA sequence: TGTGCCAGCAGTGAAGTAGGACGGTACGAGCAGTACTTC.

This clonotype was counted at least ten times. The CDR3 spells CASSLVTGGNEQFF. The CDR3 DNA reads TGCGCCAGCAGCTTGGTGACAGGGGGGAATGAGCAGTTCTTC. J is TRBJ2-1 and V is TRBV5-1, with 9 bases that match TRBD1. CDR3 length: 14 amino acids. Germline V gene data show CDR1 as SGHRS and CDR2 as YFSETQ. V was clipped by 0 bases and J by 7 bases; unmatched bases: 2.

V usage is TRBV5-1 and J usage is TRBJ2-5; the match to TRBD1 covers 8 bases. With V trimmed by 4 bases and J by 5 bases, 7 bases remained unmatched. The CDR3 sequence is 14 residues long. CDR1 is SGHRS, CDR2 YFSETQ, per germline. The DNA of the CDR3 is TGCGCCAGCAGCGCGCCAGGGGGCTCGGAGACCCAGTACTTC. This encodes CASSAPGGSETQYF.

This clonotype has just a few counts. CDR3: CASSIGYNEQFF. The DNA of the CDR3 is TGTGCCAGTAGTATTGGATACAATGAGCAGTTCTTC. This chain uses TRBV19 with TRBJ2-1; D remains unclear. V lost 3 bases and J 4 bases, leaving 4 bases between the germline ends. CDR3 length: 12 residues. The germline gives CDR1 LNHDA, CDR2 SQIVND (reference sequence).

This clonotype showed up just a few times. The J gene is TRBJ1-1, the V gene TRBV5-6; unclear D gene. The CDR3 covers 15 residues. The V gene lost 4 bases and the J gene lost 0 bases, with 13 bases spanning the gap. Germline lookup yields CDR1 SGHDT and CDR2 YYEEEE. The CDR3 DNA reads as TGTGCCAGCAGCCAAGGACGGATAATGAACACTGAAGCTTTCTTT. It yields the protein CASSQGRIMNTEAFF.

The CDR3 nucleotides are TGCGCCAGCAGTATTGAGACCCTCTCCTACAATGAGCAGTTCTTC. It translates to CASSIETLSYNEQFF. The rearrangement joins TRBV5-1 to TRBJ2-1; D unresolved. This CDR3 is built from 15 residues. The germline V gene encodes CDR1 SGHRS and CDR2 YFSETQ. Trimming took off 5 bases at V and 0 bases at J, with 12 bases between the two ends.

Turning to this clonotype: A clone one base away is much larger, so this may be a read error. The rearrangement joins TRBV7-8 to TRBJ2-1, with no clear D. The CDR3 is 12 residues long. Germline-derived CDR1 and CDR2 are SGHVS and FQNEAQ. This CDR3 reads CASSLDTNEQSF. CDR3 nucleotide sequence: TGTGCCAGCAGCTTAGACACGAATGAGCAGTCCTTC.

This chain links TRBV5-1 with TRBJ2-2; D gene uncertain. The length of the CDR3 is 15 residues. Germline assignment: CDR1 SGHRS and CDR2 YFSETQ. The germline V and J ends were trimmed by 1 base and 4 bases, with 11 bases remaining between them. The CDR3 DNA follows: TGCGCCAGCAGCTTGAACAGCGTCATCACCGGGGAGCTGTTTTTT. Its translation is CASSLNSVITGELFF. The whole variable domain, remainder taken from reference TRBV5-1 and TRBJ2-2, is KAGVTQTPRYLIKTRGQQVTLSCSPISGHRSVSWYQQTPGQGLQFLFEYFSETQRNKGNFPGRFSGRQFSNSRSEMNVSTLELGDSALYLCASSLNSVITGELFFGEGSRLTVL.

This clonotype was counted ten times or more. The chain combines TRBV6-1 with TRBJ2-3, with TRBD2 matching 13 bases. From germline, CDR1 is MNHNS and CDR2 SASEGT. Germline trimming cut 6 bases from V and 4 bases from J; bases unmatched to any gene: 7. The CDR3 is made up of 16 amino acids. DNA for the CDR3: TGTGCCAGCAGCACCCGGACTAGCGGGAGTGCAGATACGCAGTATTTT. Its translation: CASSTRTSGSADTQYF.

The chain joins TRBV24-1 to TRBJ2-4; possibly TRBD1 or TRBD2 for D (5 bases each). V shed 3 bases and J shed 13 bases, with 18 bases lying between them. This CDR3 spans 14 amino acids. Germline V gene sequence: CDR1 KGHDR, CDR2 SFDVKD. CDR3 sequence reads: CATSDPGRYNEQYF. The CDR3 DNA follows: TGTGCCACCAGTGATCCGGGGCGATACAATGAGCAGTACTTC.

The chain uses TRBV10-3 and TRBJ2-7, with 8 positions matching TRBD1. The germline CDR1 and CDR2 sequences are ENHRY and SYGVKD. Trimming removed 2 bases from V and 2 bases from J; junction bases left unmatched: 11. There are 17 residues in the CDR3. The CDR3 DNA follows: TGTGCCATCAGTGAGAAAAGTTCCGGGACAGGAGCCTACGAGCAGTACTTC. Amino acids: CAISEKSSGTGAYEQYF.

This clonotype was seen a handful of times. This chain connects TRBV3-1 to TRBJ1-4; TRBD1 matches 9 bases. V shed 6 bases, J shed 6 bases, and the junction held 5 bases outside the gene matches. The CDR3 is 14 amino acids. From germline, CDR1 is LGHDT and CDR2 YNNKEL (reference sequence). The CDR3 here is CASRNRDRDEKLFF. CDR3 nucleotide sequence: TGTGCCAGCAGAAACCGGGACAGGGATGAAAAACTGTTTTTT.

This clonotype was seen repeatedly, ten times or more. Mismatch with germline at one junction end may stem from a read error. The chain joins TRBV7-6 to TRBJ2-5; TRBD1 matches at 10 bases. This CDR3 has 15 amino acids. Germline V gene lookup returns CDR1 SGHVS and CDR2 FNYEAQ. The CDR3 nucleotides read TGTGCCAGCAGTTTAGGGACAGGGGTTATGGAGACCCAGTACTTC. This sequence encodes CASSLGTGVMETQYF.

This clonotype was counted ten times or more. The V and J genes are TRBV28 and TRBJ2-7; TRBD2 aligns across 10 bases. This CDR3 is 21 amino acids long. Germline loops: CDR1 MDHEN, CDR2 SYDVKM. Trimming cost V 8 bases and J 3 bases; bases outside gene matches: 28. The CDR3 sequence: CASQLASFWLAGVPPYYEQYF. The CDR3 DNA sequence: TGTGCCAGCCAACTGGCATCTTTTTGGCTAGCGGGAGTTCCCCCCTACTACGAGCAGTACTTC.

At least ten counts were recorded for this clonotype. The V call is TRBV2, the J call TRBJ2-2, with TRBD2 as a possible D gene (5 bases). This CDR3 is built from 11 residues. The germline V gene has CDR1 SNHLY and CDR2 FYNNEI. V dropped 7 bases and J dropped 6 bases, with 6 bases sitting between them. The CDR3 DNA follows: TGTGCCAGCAAGGAGGCCGGGGAGCTGTTTTTT. Translation: CASKEAGELFF.

The CDR3 protein is CASSSLAGGAYEQYF. The CDR3 region has the DNA TGTGCCAGCAGCTCTCTAGCGGGAGGTGCCTACGAGCAGTACTTC. The chain uses TRBV13 and TRBJ2-7; 11 bases align to TRBD2. V lost 4 bases to trimming and J lost 2 bases; unmatched junction nucleotides: 4. The CDR3 is made up of 15 amino acids. Germline-derived CDR1 and CDR2 are PRHDT and FYEKMQ (reference sequence).

J is TRBJ2-7 and V is TRBV14, with D perhaps assigned TRBD1 or TRBD2 (5 bases each). Trimming shortened V by 1 base and J by 1 base, and 11 bases separated the two germline ends. CDR1 SGHDN and CDR2 FVKESK come from the germline V gene. The CDR3 runs 15 residues. CDR3 sequence (DNA): TGTGCCAGCAGCCAAGGTTTCTGGGGGTCCTACGAGCAGTACTTC. It encodes CASSQGFWGSYEQYF.